Sequencing of this T cell receptor (beta chain) was carried out in a study of monozygotic twins with inflammatory bowel disease. Notes on the study in general: Inverse Simpson values showed less TCRbeta diversity in IBD patients than in their healthy co-twins. Individual T cell subtypes were not distinguishable. With others, IBD patients shared fewer clonotypes than healthy twins did, especially with disease activity.

The blood volume drawn from each donor was 2.5 ml. A remark on this clonotype: What it binds is unknown.

TCRdb re-called the 5' RACE reads and catalogs CDR3 proteins one per entry, DNA excluded. This listing includes some 400,000 distinct CDR3 sequences. Per the germline V gene, CDR1 is SGHTA and CDR2 is FQGTGA. The CDR3 length is 13 residues. The clonotype was recovered from a human donor with ulcerative colitis or Crohn's disease, or a healthy co-twin of an affected twin (not recorded which). The sample taken for sequencing was blood. The gene calls are TRBV7-3 and TRBJ2-1; with no DNA, the TCRdb D assignment of TRBD1 cannot be verified. CDR3 residues: CASGMGPNNEQFF.